The sequence of this T cell receptor beta chain was determined in a study of blood T cell repertoires in COVID-19. Overall study: There were acute and convalescent COVID-19 samples, and they came from the United States, Italy and Spain. PBMCs, B-cell-depleted T cells, or T cells were the source of the cDNA or gDNA that made up the material.

The assay was immunoSEQ multiplex PCR, and TCRdb's table has in-frame clones only and misses some. The profile shows some 120,000 clones, about four fifths of them singletons. Symptom resolution, clearance, or two negative PCRs marked donors in Cohort 3 as recovered. V was cut by 4 bases and J by 5 bases, with 14 bases left in between. CDR3 length: 14 residues. CDR1 SGHRS and CDR2 YFSETQ come from the germline V gene. The V gene is TRBV5-1, the J gene TRBJ2-3, with D possibly being TRBD1 (6 bases). The sequencing sample was made of PBMCs or T cells enriched from blood (not recorded which). The receptor was derived from a man aged 25-45 years who had recovered from COVID-19. The CDR3 sequence is CASSPRGDGDTQYF. The CDR3, as DNA: TGCGCCAGCAGCCCCAGGGGCGATGGAGATACGCAGTATTTT.